This passage covers 3 T cell receptor beta chains from one sample sequenced in a study of molecular identifiers for immune sequencing clone quantification. TCRdb redid the calling of the PCR reads with MiXCR, one entry per CDR3 protein. Here the sample spans about 640,000 distinct CDR3 sequences, just under 20% being singletons. Sequencing was carried out using naive CD8+ T cells from blood, with Jurkat cell RNA spiked in. This sample's subset: FACS-sorted CD8+CD4-CCR7+CD45RA+ naive T cells. The source is a human donor in good health. Some libraries in this study had Jurkat cell RNA spiked in.

This clonotype was counted many times. The chain employs TRBV30 and TRBJ2-7; D not resolved. The germline gives CDR1 GTSNPN, CDR2 SVGIG (reference sequence). V lost 2 bases and J 7 bases, leaving 12 bases between the germline ends. The CDR3 has 12 amino acids. The CDR3 here is CAWSSVYGEQYF. CDR3 coding DNA: TGTGCCTGGAGTTCCGTTTATGGGGAGCAGTACTTC.

Remarks on this clonotype: Just one base apart from a much larger clone, this may be a read error. Given the absence of the conserved phenylalanine or tryptophan at the CDR3 end, a read error is likely. The chain is built from TRBV7-2 and TRBJ2-5, with D hard to call. Trimming took 1 base from V and 2 from J, leaving 11 bases between them. CDR1 is SGHTA and CDR2 is FQGNSA in the germline V gene. The CDR3 runs 15 residues. The CDR3 DNA reads TGTGCCAGCAGCTTAGTCCTGGGGTGGCAAGAGACCCAGTACATC. It specifies CASSLVLGWQETQYI.

The CDR3 nucleotides are TGTGCCAGCAGTTTAGCAGGGACGGGCACTGAAGCTTTCTTT. It encodes CASSLAGTGTEAFF. The chain employs TRBV12-3 or TRBV12-4 and TRBJ1-1, with D possibly matching TRBD1 (5 bases). This CDR3 comprises 14 residues. V gave up 0 bases and J gave up 4 bases, with 9 bases separating them.